A selection of T cell receptor beta chains follows, all from one sample in a study of PD-L1 blockade in urothelial cancer. Libraries were prepared by immunoSEQ multiplex PCR; TCRdb keeps only in-frame clonotypes and omits some of them. Among more than 30,000 clones listed, 65% to 85% were seen once. This material consisted of PBMCs, taken around atezolizumab (anti-PD-L1) treatment. The receptors here all came from a man between 60 and 70 years old with urothelial cancer. CDR3s include the opening cysteine and the closing phenylalanine or tryptophan. A D gene is named only where the DNA matches it firmly. The size field is filled for only some rows; it gives once, few, many or a size class.

>NA|TRBV13|NA|TRBJ2-4
CASSLTMLAKNIQYF
TGTGCCAGCAGCCTAACCATGCTAGCCAAAAACATTCAGTACTTC
>NA|TRBV9|TRBD1|TRBJ2-4
CASSARMTGTGDIQYF
TGTGCCAGCAGCGCGAGAATGACAGGGACCGGAGACATTCAGTACTTC
>once|TRBV7-9|NA|TRBJ2-5
CASSLARGETQYF
TGTGCCAGCAGCTTAGCCAGGGGAGAGACCCAGTACTTC
>NA|TRBV4-2|TRBD2|TRBJ2-3
CASSQVSGVSTDTQYF
TGTGCCAGCAGCCAAGTTAGCGGGGTGAGCACAGATACGCAGTATTTT
>few|TRBV28|TRBD2|TRBJ2-1
CASRDLAGDYNEQFF
TGTGCCAGCAGGGACCTAGCGGGCGACTACAATGAGCAGTTCTTC
>NA|TRBV6-6|NA|TRBJ1-3
CASSYEGGGNTIYF
TGTGCCAGCAGTTATGAGGGAGGTGGAAACACCATATATTTT
>NA|TRBV4-1|TRBD1|TRBJ1-2
CASSSQTGANYGYTF
TGCGCCAGCAGCTCTCAGACAGGGGCAAACTATGGCTACACCTTC
>NA|TRBV19|NA|TRBJ1-1
CASSKGTIEAFF
TGTGCCAGTAGTAAAGGGACAATTGAAGCTTTCTTT
>NA|TRBV28|TRBD2|TRBJ2-7
CASRPPGTSYEQYF
TGTGCCAGCAGGCCACCCGGGACTAGCTACGAGCAGTACTTC
>few|TRBV7-9|NA|TRBJ1-4
CASRKGGTNEKLFF
TGTGCCAGCAGAAAGGGAGGGACTAATGAAAAACTGTTTTTT
>NA|TRBV7-7|TRBD2|TRBJ2-2
CASSLGASGSNTGELFF
TGTGCTAGCAGCTTAGGCGCTAGCGGGAGTAACACCGGGGAGCTGTTTTTT
>NA|TRBV19|NA|TRBJ1-1
CASSINTGNTEAFF
TGTGCCAGTAGTATAAATACAGGGAACACTGAAGCTTTCTTT
>NA|TRBV5-1|NA|TRBJ1-1
CASSLERSNTEAFF
TGCGCCAGCAGCTTGGAACGGTCGAACACTGAAGCTTTCTTT
>NA|TRBV5-1|TRBD2|TRBJ2-7
CASSSLTSGTSSYEQYF
TGCGCCAGCAGCTCCTTGACTAGCGGTACGAGCTCCTACGAGCAGTACTTC
>NA|TRBV27|TRBD2|TRBJ2-7
CASSLTPGLVYEQYF
TGTGCCAGCAGTTTAACACCGGGACTAGTTTACGAGCAGTACTTC
>NA|TRBV11-3|TRBD1|TRBJ1-1
CASSETGVMNTEAFF
TGTGCCAGCAGCGAGACAGGGGTTATGAACACTGAAGCTTTCTTT
>NA|TRBV13|NA|TRBJ2-3
CASSPPLFSGDPAGDTQYF
TGTGCCAGCAGCCCCCCCTTGTTTAGCGGAGACCCCGCAGGAGATACGCAGTATTTT
>NA|TRBV19|NA|TRBJ1-5
CASSSGFVGSTYHSNQPQHF
TGTGCCAGTAGTTCAGGGTTTGTGGGATCGACATATCATAGCAATCAGCCCCAGCATTTT
>NA|TRBV5-6|NA|TRBJ2-1
CASLRRLYNEQFF
TGTGCCAGCCTGAGGAGGCTTTACAATGAGCAGTTCTTC
>NA|TRBV30|NA|TRBJ1-2
CAWSVINYGYTF
TGTGCCTGGAGTGTTATAAACTATGGCTACACCTTC
>NA|TRBV5-8|NA|TRBJ2-2
CASSLEQLIPGELFF
TGTGCCAGCAGCTTGGAACAGTTAATACCCGGGGAGCTGTTTTTT
>NA|TRBV30|TRBD1|TRBJ1-5
CAWSTDRDQPQHF
TGTGCCTGGAGTACCGACAGGGATCAGCCCCAGCATTTT
>NA|TRBV28|NA|TRBJ1-1
CASSSYMNTEAFF
TGTGCCAGCAGTTCCTATATGAACACTGAAGCTTTCTTT
>NA|TRBV15|NA|TRBJ2-7
CATSKPGYEQYF
TGTGCCACCAGCAAGCCGGGGTACGAGCAGTACTTC
>NA|TRBV15|TRBD1|TRBJ1-6
CATSRQGAHNSPLHF
TGTGCCACCAGCAGACAGGGGGCCCATAATTCACCCCTCCACTTT
>NA|TRBV28|NA|TRBJ1-2
CASSLYQGYGYTF
TGTGCCAGCAGTTTATATCAGGGCTATGGCTACACCTTC
>NA|TRBV4-3|TRBD1|TRBJ1-6
CASSRSTGNNSPLHF
TGCGCCAGCAGCCGATCGACAGGGAACAATTCACCCCTCCACTTT
>NA|TRBV7-9|TRBD2|TRBJ2-7
CASSVGGGTYEQYF
TGTGCCAGCAGTGTTGGCGGGGGGACCTACGAGCAGTACTTC
>NA|TRBV27|TRBD2|TRBJ2-5
CASSRGGWETQYF
TGTGCCAGCAGCCGGGGGGGCTGGGAGACCCAGTACTTC
>NA|TRBV19|NA|TRBJ1-3
CASRPGGGLNTIYF
TGTGCCAGTAGGCCGGGAGGCGGGTTGAACACCATATATTTT
>once|TRBV5-4|TRBD2|TRBJ2-1
CASNAGETYNEQFF
TGTGCCAGCAATGCGGGAGAAACTTACAATGAGCAGTTCTTC
>NA|TRBV6-1|NA|TRBJ1-4
CASSEAPQHRREKLFF
TGTGCCAGCAGTGAAGCCCCCCAGCACAGAAGAGAAAAACTGTTTTTT
>NA|TRBV7-2|TRBD1|TRBJ1-6
CASSQYTGESPLHF
TGTGCCAGCAGCCAATACACAGGGGAATCACCCCTCCACTTT
>NA|TRBV6-5|TRBD1|TRBJ2-1
CASRQGVWNEQFF
TGTGCCAGCCGACAGGGAGTTTGGAATGAGCAGTTCTTC
>NA|TRBV10-3|NA|TRBJ2-1
CAISEKWANEQFF
TGTGCCATCAGTGAGAAATGGGCCAATGAGCAGTTCTTC
>NA|TRBV6-4|TRBD1|TRBJ1-1
CASSRTGNTEAFF
TGTGCCAGCAGTAGGACAGGGAACACTGAAGCTTTCTTT
>NA|TRBV4-2|TRBD2|TRBJ2-2
CASSQEAGADTGELFF
TGTGCCAGCAGCCAAGAAGCGGGGGCCGACACCGGGGAGCTGTTTTTT
>many|TRBV15|NA|TRBJ1-1
CATSKLMNTEAFF
TGTGCCACCAGCAAACTCATGAACACTGAAGCTTTCTTT
>NA|TRBV6-5|NA|TRBJ2-1
CASSTLVGAHNEQFF
TGTGCCAGCAGCACCCTTGTGGGGGCCCACAATGAGCAGTTCTTC